This TCR beta chain stems from a study of cytomegalovirus exposure and HLA in healthy donors. At the level of the study: In terms of ancestry, the Caucasian-associated cluster contained more than 65% of the approximately 400 genotyped donors. Study-wide findings and caveats: In vitro checks showed that a few CMV-associated chains really do target CMV antigens. Later genetic work tied a missense DCLRE1C variant to beta-chain V and J trimming. Indistinguishability led to the exclusion of some V segments, TRBV6-2 and TRBV6-3 included.

Both 60 Vbeta primers and 13 Jbeta primers went into the PCR. Only in-frame clones appear in the TCRdb table, and some are missing; sequencing was by immunoSEQ multiplex PCR. The table has about 150,000 clones, 77% seen once. A remark on this clone: The antigen is undetermined.

The germline V gene encodes CDR1 SGHRS and CDR2 YFSETQ. The CDR3 contains 16 residues. J gave up 1 base and V 1 base, and 7 bases lay outside the gene matches. The receptor comes from a woman aged 25 to 45 in good health and CMV-seropositive. Sequenced sample: PBMCs. This chain joins TRBV5-1 and TRBJ2-7; 8 nucleotides match TRBD1. This CDR3 reads CASSLSSGGLSYEQYF. As DNA, the CDR3 is TGCGCCAGCAGCTTGTCATCAGGGGGCCTTTCCTACGAGCAGTACTTC.